The clone carrying this T cell receptor beta chain was counted a few times. Its antigen is not identified. Within the sample, other DNA sequences also encode this same CDR3. The data originate from a study of Ad26.COV2.S vaccination and SARS-CoV-2 variants. The table came from immunoSEQ multiplex PCR; TCRdb's copy has only in-frame clones and leaves some out. Of hundreds of thousands of clones in the sample, roughly 90% were seen once. Findings and caveats of the study: Greater spike-specific TCR breadth was seen in vaccine recipients than in placebo recipients.

V gave up 2 bases and J gave up 6 bases, with 5 bases separating them. The CDR3 covers 12 residues. CDR1 is MNHEY, CDR2 SVGAGI, per germline. Indicated treatment: around 19 received Ad26.COV2.S at low or high dose, single or two shots; several received placebo; per-sample allocation not given. The samples date from day 63 after the first vaccine or placebo injection. This adult donor, from Boston, was 18-55 years old. Source: peripheral blood, taken in a trial of Ad26.COV2.S vaccine versus placebo. V gene TRBV6-5 combines with J gene TRBJ2-1; D is uncertain. The clonotype originates from a person between 18 and 65 years old who received the Ad26.COV2.S COVID-19 vaccine or a placebo. CDR3 nucleotide sequence: TGTGCCAGCAGTTACCCTGGCAATGAGCAGTTCTTC. It is translated as CASSYPGNEQFF.